This T cell receptor beta chain was documented in a study of blood T cell repertoires in COVID-19. Data came from immunoSEQ multiplex PCR; TCRdb stores just in-frame clones and leaves some out. The table shows about 160,000 clones, with about 89% occurring only once. V lost 4 bases to trimming and J lost 2 bases; unmatched junction nucleotides: 3. CDR1 and CDR2 from the germline V gene are SGHRS and YFSETQ. CDR3 size: 17 residues. The chain links TRBV5-1 to TRBJ2-6; 13 bases match TRBD2. This TCR was sampled from a man older than 75 with acute or convalescent COVID-19. The specimen sequenced was peripheral blood. Here the CDR3 DNA reads TGCGCCAGCAGCGACGGACTAGCGGGAGCTGGGGCCAACGTCCTGACTTTC. It codes for CASSDGLAGAGANVLTF.